This TCR beta chain originates from a study of cytomegalovirus exposure and HLA in healthy donors. This CDR3 comprises 13 residues. Germline loops: CDR1 SGHAT, CDR2 FQDESV (reference sequence). The V gene lost 2 bases and the J gene lost 5 bases, with 9 bases spanning the gap. The primer mix had 60 Vbeta and 13 Jbeta primers. Some clones are missing from TCRdb's copy, which holds only in-frame ones; the method was immunoSEQ multiplex PCR. The sample holds about 97,000 clones, 81% seen once. The chain employs TRBV11-1 and TRBJ1-1, with D possibly matching TRBD1 (5 bases). What was sequenced was PBMCs. The receptor's source is a man aged 35-49 years in good health and CMV-seropositive. The CDR3 DNA reads TGTGCCAGCAGCTTAAACAGGAATACTGAAGCTTTCTTT. Protein product: CASSLNRNTEAFF.